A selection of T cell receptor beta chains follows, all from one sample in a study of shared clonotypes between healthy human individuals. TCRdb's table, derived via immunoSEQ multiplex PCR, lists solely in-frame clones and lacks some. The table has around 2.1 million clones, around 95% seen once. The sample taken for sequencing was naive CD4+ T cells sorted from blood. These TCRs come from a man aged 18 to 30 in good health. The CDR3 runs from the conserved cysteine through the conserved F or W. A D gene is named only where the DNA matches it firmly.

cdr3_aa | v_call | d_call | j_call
CASSLLRRGTFESYEQYF | TRBV5-1 | TRBD1 | TRBJ2-7
CASSFGTSDEQYF | TRBV5-6 | TRBD2 | TRBJ2-7
CASSVGTGRYEQYF | TRBV6-1 | TRBD1 | TRBJ2-7
CASSGGQGAGELFF | TRBV6-6 | TRBD1 | TRBJ2-2
CASSINAPGPTDTQYF | TRBV19 | NA | TRBJ2-3
CASSYGKSNQPQHF | TRBV6-5 | NA | TRBJ1-5
CASSLEGGSYGYTF | TRBV5-1 | TRBD1 | TRBJ1-2
CASSPNIGRAFF | TRBV9 | NA | TRBJ1-1
CSVGDSYEQYF | TRBV29-1 | TRBD1 | TRBJ2-7
CASSSQTSRQETQYF | TRBV7-2 | TRBD2 | TRBJ2-5
CASSFLSADTQYF | TRBV11-2 | NA | TRBJ2-3
CASSPITGEKLFF | TRBV7-9 | NA | TRBJ1-4
CASSQTGINTGELFF | TRBV5-4 | NA | TRBJ2-2
CASSRTGKDNGYTF | TRBV18 | TRBD1 | TRBJ1-2
CASSGTALSENIQYF | TRBV6-1 | TRBD1 | TRBJ2-4
CAISEQRHRNEQFF | TRBV10-3 | NA | TRBJ2-1
CASSTWDSRYPSGRAGTGELFF | TRBV28 | TRBD2 | TRBJ2-2
CASSLSGVTSPLHF | TRBV14 | NA | TRBJ1-6
CASSHTTGGKNTEAFF | TRBV4-1 | TRBD1 | TRBJ1-1
CASSSGTSGYNEQFF | TRBV18 | TRBD2 | TRBJ2-1
CAISESLAADNEQFF | TRBV10-3 | TRBD2 | TRBJ2-1
CASSPGDWAENIQYF | TRBV5-1 | NA | TRBJ2-4
CASSIYRSRRDSYGYTF | TRBV19 | TRBD1 | TRBJ1-2
CASSQRQTGVYGYTF | TRBV27 | TRBD1 | TRBJ1-2
CASSPPWTGDSPLHF | TRBV18 | TRBD1 | TRBJ1-6
CAWSVGTGFGYTF | TRBV30 | NA | TRBJ1-2
CASSLVLGKEQFF | TRBV7-2 | NA | TRBJ2-1
CASSDITGSGNTIYF | TRBV5-1 | NA | TRBJ1-3
CASSPAGSSYEQYF | TRBV7-2 | NA | TRBJ2-7
CASSDRFQETQYF | TRBV7-8 | NA | TRBJ2-5
CASSFQGLYNSPLHF | TRBV7-9 | NA | TRBJ1-6